The 21 T cell receptor beta chains below were found in one sample sequenced in a study of vaccination and CD4 T cells after COVID-19. Described treatment: approximately 10-day PBMC culture with coronavirus spike peptide pools or control peptides (ViraFEST assay). The unexposed donor gave CD4+ T cells before the COVID-19 pandemic (2011-2018). The Oncomine TCR Beta short-read assay was what sequenced the DNA obtained from cultured CD4+ T cells. TCRdb processed the PCR reads anew with MiXCR; each CDR3 protein has one entry. This sample has about 290 distinct CDR3 sequences; roughly a tenth occur once, and the top ten carry about 25%. Which antigens these TCRs recognize remains unknown. Sequenced material: CD4+ T cells from blood, cultured in vitro. These receptors originate from a human donor in good health.

The genes are TRBV30 and TRBJ2-1, with D tentatively TRBD2 (5 bases). Deletions cut 7 bases from V and 3 bases from J, with 16 bases between. This CDR3 has 14 amino acids. The germline V gene has CDR1 GTSNPN and CDR2 SVGIG (reference sequence). This CDR3 is CAYKTTEYYNEQFF. The CDR3 coding sequence is TGTGCCTACAAGACTACCGAATACTACAATGAGCAGTTCTTC.

The chain carries TRBV30 and TRBJ1-1; D gene unclear. The germline CDR1 and CDR2 sequences are GTSNPN and SVGIG (reference sequence). There are 11 residues in the CDR3. Between the trimmed V and J ends, which lost 6 bases and 1 base, there was a span of 6 bases. CDR3: CACERNTEAFF. The CDR3, as DNA: TGTGCCTGTGAGAGGAACACTGAAGCTTTCTTT.

By sample share, this clonotype is large. The CDR3 spells CASSLRDGASYEQYF. In DNA, the CDR3 is TGTGCCAGCAGCTTAAGGGACGGAGCCTCCTACGAGCAGTACTTC. The rearrangement joins TRBV7-9 to TRBJ2-7, with D tentatively TRBD1 or TRBD2 (5 bases each). The CDR3 has 15 amino acids. Trimming removed 2 bases at V and 0 bases at J, with 11 bases between. Germline loops: CDR1 SEHNR, CDR2 FQNEAQ (reference sequence).

This clonotype is termed large (0.1 to 1%). V and J are TRBV28 and TRBJ2-2; D tentatively fits TRBD1 or TRBD2 (6 bases each). Germline loops: CDR1 MDHEN, CDR2 SYDVKM. V lost 3 bases and J 4 bases, leaving 12 bases between the germline ends. The CDR3 is made up of 15 amino acids. CDR3 coding DNA: TGTGCCAGCAGTTTCCCGGGGGCCGGCACCGGGGAGCTGTTTTTT. Translating gives CASSFPGAGTGELFF.

This clonotype is labeled large (0.1 to 1%). J is TRBJ1-2 and V is TRBV12-3 or TRBV12-4; D unresolved. V was shortened by 1 base and J by 4 bases, with 7 bases between the two germline ends. The CDR3 extends over 13 amino acids. The CDR3 loop is CASSLVAAYGYTF. The CDR3 DNA follows: TGTGCCAGCAGTTTAGTGGCGGCCTATGGCTACACCTTC.

This clonotype is judged large. The chain employs TRBV9 and TRBJ1-6; no clear D gene. V shed 3 bases and J shed 9 bases, with 16 bases lying between them. CDR3 length: 15 amino acids. The germline CDR1 and CDR2 sequences are SGDLS and YYNGEE. The CDR3 nucleotides read TGTGCCAGCAGCGAAGACGCAAGGCGTGCTTCACCCCTCCACTTT. Translating it yields CASSEDARRASPLHF. The whole variable domain, remainder taken from reference TRBV9 and TRBJ1-6, is DSGVTQTPKHLITATGQRVTLRCSPRSGDLSVYWYQQSLDQGLQFLIQYYNGEERAKGNILERFSAQQFPDLHSELNLSSLELGDSALYFCASSEDARRASPLHFGNGTRLTVT.

This clonotype is large (0.1 to 1%) in the sample. The chain carries TRBV27 and TRBJ1-6, with TRBD1 matching over 8 bases. CDR1 is MNHEY, CDR2 SMNVEV, per germline (reference sequence). V was pared by 9 bases and J by 9 bases, with 10 bases of the junction left unmatched. CDR3 length: 14 residues. For the CDR3, the DNA is TGTGCCAGTAAACCGGGACAGGTGGGTTCACCCCTCCACTTT. Translation: CASKPGQVGSPLHF.

This clonotype qualifies as large (0.1 to 1%). The chain couples TRBV6-1 to TRBJ2-7; D is possibly TRBD2 (5 bases). The V end was cut by 2 bases, the J end by 7 bases, with 9 bases between. Germline V gene lookup returns CDR1 MNHNS and CDR2 SASEGT. The CDR3 has 12 amino acids. In nucleotides, the CDR3 is TGTGCCAGCAGTGAAATGCAGCGGGAGCAGTACTTC. Protein sequence: CASSEMQREQYF.

This clonotype is labeled large (0.1 to 1%). This sequence joins TRBV20-1 and TRBJ1-2, with D perhaps matching TRBD1 (5 bases). Germline V lookup: CDR1 DFQATT, CDR2 SNEGSKA (reference sequence). This CDR3 is 15 amino acids long. The ends were cut back, 0 bases at V and 4 bases at J, with 15 bases in the middle. The DNA of the CDR3 is TGCAGTGCTAGAGATCTCGGGCAGGGCCTCTATGGCTACACCTTC. It codes for CSARDLGQGLYGYTF.

By share of the sample, this clonotype is large (0.1 to 1%). The chain links TRBV27 to TRBJ2-3; TRBD2 matches at 7 bases. J lost 2 bases, V lost 4 bases, and 6 bases had no gene match. There are 15 residues in the CDR3. Germline V CDR1 and CDR2: MNHEY, SMNVEV (reference sequence). Here the CDR3 reads CASSSRLALTDTQYF. CDR3 nucleotide sequence: TGTGCCAGCAGTTCTCGACTAGCCCTCACAGATACGCAGTATTTT.

This clonotype is categorized as medium-sized. V and J are TRBV5-5 and TRBJ1-2; TRBD1 might be the D (5 bases). Trimming removed 4 bases at V and 6 bases at J, with 10 bases between. This CDR3 contains 12 residues. CDR1 is SGHKS, CDR2 YYEKEE, per germline (reference sequence). The CDR3 nucleotides read TGTGCCAGCAGCGAGGGACCAAATGGCTACACCTTC. Encoded protein: CASSEGPNGYTF.

Concerning this clonotype itself: A much larger clone differs by one base, so this may be a read error. This likely comes from a read error, as the CDR3 has no conserved phenylalanine or tryptophan at its end. This chain uses TRBV5-5 with TRBJ1-2; tentatively, D is TRBD1 (5 bases). CDR3 length equals 12 residues. The germline V and J ends were trimmed by 4 bases and 6 bases, with 10 bases remaining between them. From germline, CDR1 is SGHKS and CDR2 YYEKEE (reference sequence). The CDR3 loop reads CASSEGPNGYTS. The CDR3 nucleotides read TGTGCCAGCAGCGAGGGACCAAATGGCTACACCTCC.

This clonotype is classed as large (0.1 to 1%). The V call is TRBV5-1, the J call TRBJ1-2; TRBD1 might be the D (5 bases). V lost 4 bases, J lost 5 bases, and 21 bases lay in between. This CDR3 region has 16 residues. Germline loops: CDR1 SGHRS, CDR2 YFSETQ. The CDR3 sequence: CASSADSSLTGYGYTF. As DNA, the CDR3 is TGCGCCAGCAGCGCCGACAGTTCCCTCACCGGTTATGGCTACACCTTC.

Within the sample, this clonotype is medium-sized. J is TRBJ2-1 and V is TRBV30, with 13 positions matching TRBD2. Trimming cost V 6 bases and J 7 bases; bases outside gene matches: 12. The CDR3 loop spans 16 amino acids. Germline V CDR1 and CDR2: GTSNPN, SVGIG (reference sequence). The CDR3 DNA reads as TGTGCCTGCGATACTAGCGGGGGGGCGGTTTGGAATGAGCAGTTCTTC. This translates into CACDTSGGAVWNEQFF.

This clonotype is large (0.1 to 1%). The V and J genes are TRBV20-1 and TRBJ2-7; 12 nucleotides match TRBD2. The CDR3 totals 14 residues. V was clipped by 6 bases and J by 2 bases; unmatched bases: 5. Germline V gene sequence: CDR1 DFQATT, CDR2 SNEGSKA (reference sequence). CDR3: CSARLAGAPYEQYF. The CDR3 coding sequence is TGCAGTGCAAGACTAGCGGGGGCCCCCTACGAGCAGTACTTC.

By proportion, this clonotype is large. The chain has TRBV5-1 and TRBJ1-2; tentatively, D is TRBD1 (5 bases). The CDR3 is 12 residues long. Trimming pared 1 base from V and 7 bases from J, leaving 8 bases between. CDR1 is SGHRS, CDR2 YFSETQ, per germline. This CDR3 reads CASSLPGGGYTF. DNA for the CDR3: TGCGCCAGCAGCTTGCCCGGGGGTGGCTACACCTTC.

This clonotype ranks as large. This chain connects TRBV20-1 to TRBJ2-1, with 11 bases identical to TRBD1. The V gene end was trimmed by 3 bases and the J gene end by 9 bases; junction bases not matched to a gene: 10. The CDR3 has 15 amino acids. CDR1 is DFQATT, CDR2 SNEGSKA, per germline (reference sequence). CDR3 residues: CSASTSGTGGGEQFF. CDR3 coding DNA: TGCAGTGCTAGTACTTCCGGGACAGGGGGAGGTGAGCAGTTCTTC.

By frequency in the sample, this clonotype is medium-sized. The chain carries TRBV9 and TRBJ2-1; TRBD2 matches at 9 bases. This CDR3 has 16 residues. The ends lost 2 bases at V and 0 bases at J; junction bases unmatched: 3. The germline gives CDR1 SGDLS, CDR2 YYNGEE. CDR3 sequence reads: CASSVSGSRSYNEQFF. CDR3 sequence (DNA): TGTGCCAGCAGCGTTAGCGGGAGCCGCTCCTACAATGAGCAGTTCTTC.

This clonotype is termed large (0.1 to 1%). This chain connects TRBV6-4 to TRBJ2-1, with 11 bases lining up with TRBD1. The germline gives CDR1 MRHNA, CDR2 SNTAGT. V trimming: 4 bases; J trimming: 9 bases; junction bases outside the gene matches: 2. The CDR3 has 13 amino acids. CDR3 in DNA: TGTGCCAGCAGTGGGGACAGGGGGGGTGAGCAGTTCTTC. Its translation is CASSGDRGGEQFF.

The chain recombines TRBV5-1 with TRBJ2-3, with D uncertain. Trimming shortened V by 4 bases and J by 4 bases, and 13 bases separated the two germline ends. This CDR3 has 14 residues. The germline V gene has CDR1 SGHRS and CDR2 YFSETQ. The CDR3 loop reads CASSPDLRADTQYF. The CDR3 bases are TGCGCCAGCAGCCCCGATTTAAGAGCAGATACGCAGTATTTT.

This clonotype is large (0.1 to 1%). The genes are TRBV28 and TRBJ2-2; 7 nucleotides align to TRBD2. V dropped 5 bases and J dropped 4; count of bases not matched to a gene: 1. Germline loops: CDR1 MDHEN, CDR2 SYDVKM. The CDR3 consists of 13 residues. CDR3 sequence (DNA): TGTGCCAGCAGTAGCGGGGCCACCGGGGAGCTGTTTTTT. It translates to CASSSGATGELFF.